This section outlines one T cell receptor (beta chain) sequence together with its context. This clonotype came up a few times. No cognate antigen has been identified for it. It has no much larger one-base neighbor in the sample; base qualities were not kept. This sample is part of a study of T cells after yellow fever vaccination (dated by TCRdb to the late 2010s). Broadly, across the study: Libraries from fractions with low cell numbers were prepared with the SMART-Seq v4 Ultra Low Input RNA kit. To track T-cell clones before and after primary and booster YFV17D yellow fever vaccination, bulk TCR alpha and beta repertoires were sequenced longitudinally. Blood samples were taken at several timepoints before and after primary and secondary immunization, and bulk PBMC replicates and cell subsets were isolated. Two healthy male donors, one aged 18 to 30 and one aged 30 to 40 years, were included in the cohort.

Synthesis of TCR cDNA relied on 5'RACE template switching, a step that introduced a universal primer site along with unique molecular identifiers. Priming of cDNA synthesis was performed from both the TCR alpha and TCR beta constant segments. Libraries were amplified in two PCR steps, with sample barcodes and sequencing adapters added in the second step. Sequencing of the libraries was done on either Illumina HiSeq 2500 (2x100 bp) or NovaSeq (2x150 bp). On the study's bioinformatics: MIGEC handled demultiplexing of reads and collapsing into UMI consensus sequences, while MiXCR performed V(D)J alignment. Vaccine-responding clonotypes were identified with edgeR using replicate PBMC samples, with FDR below 0.01 and a log2 fold change above 5 up to day 15 being required. Each bulk clonotype was labeled CD4 or CD8 based on which sequenced repertoire, CD4 or CD8, contained the clonotype at higher abundance. The raw public data were reprocessed by TCRdb itself: fastp quality trimming at Q25, MiXCR clonotype calling, in-frame beta chains only. Rows with one shared CDR3 protein collapse into an entry with the most common genes and DNA. None of the V and J calls come from the authors' own analysis; TCRdb made them. A total of a few hundred thousand distinct CDR3 sequences appear in this sample, 15% to 20% of them only once. About 13% of the sample is taken by the ten largest.

Beyond this particular receptor, the publication reports: Only two donors were included in the study, so the extent to which the findings can be generalized is limited. Most clones expanded after primary vaccination were re-detected after the booster (almost 98% of CD4 and approximately 89% of CD8), suggesting broad memory maintenance. A small share of clonotypes occurred in both CD4 and CD8 compartments, likely arising from convergent recombination. Because abundant contaminating clonotypes from the bulk population could be contained in FACS-sorted repertoires, computational filtering was required. Compared with the primary T-cell response, the secondary T-cell response was faster but weaker, reaching its peak on day 5 rather than on day 15.

What the treatment or condition label conveys for this sample: live attenuated yellow fever vaccine strain. At each blood-draw timepoint, two biological replicates of bulk PBMCs were collected. PBMCs were isolated from peripheral blood using a standard Ficoll-Paque protocol. TriZol was used to extract RNA from bulk PBMCs, from CD4 and CD8 fractions, and from dextramer-positive and dextramer-negative fractions. The germline V gene (reference sequence) yields DFQATT for CDR1 and SNEGSKA for CDR2. From its cysteine to its phenylalanine, the CDR3 spans 13 amino acids. Only the CDR3 portion is preserved as DNA: 39 bases, with reading frame beginning at the first base. Trimming removed 5 bases from V and 1 base from J, leaving 12 bases between the germline ends.

The sequenced sample was PBMCs, obtained 15 days after the yellow fever booster vaccination. The source of this sequence is a man aged 25 to 40 who received the YFV17D yellow fever vaccine. The V and J segments used are TRBV20-1 and TRBJ2-7; possibly the D gene is TRBD2, per 7 matching bases. The bases are TGCAGTGCTGAGGGGGGGCAGTCCTACGAGCAGTACTTC. Translated, this is CSAEGGQSYEQYF.